This T cell receptor (beta chain) emerged from a study of cytomegalovirus exposure and HLA in healthy donors. At the level of the study: Tens of millions of unique TCRs from HLA-typed donors were held in an early data release.

This CDR3 region has 15 residues. The J segment lost 2 bases and the V segment lost 3 bases, leaving 6 bases of the junction unmatched. CDR1 and CDR2 from the germline V gene are SGDLS and YYNGEE. Primers for the PCR totalled 60 Vbeta and 13 Jbeta. Sequencing was performed with immunoSEQ multiplex PCR; in TCRdb, only in-frame clones are kept and a portion is missing. The sample yields roughly 68,000 clones, 60% to 85% seen once. The sample taken for sequencing was PBMCs. The chain uses TRBV9 and TRBJ2-5; 8 bases are shared with TRBD1. The receptor was derived from a male donor in good health and CMV-seropositive. The CDR3 coding sequence is TGTGCCAGCAGCGCCGGGACAGGCGCTCAAGAGACCCAGTACTTC. Translating it yields CASSAGTGAQETQYF.